This is a list of T cell receptor beta chains from one sample in a study of Ad26.COV2.S vaccination and SARS-CoV-2 variants. The table came from immunoSEQ multiplex PCR; TCRdb's copy has only in-frame clones and leaves some out. The data contain approximately 420,000 clones, approximately 90% of them singletons. The sequencing used peripheral blood, collected in a trial of Ad26.COV2.S vaccine versus placebo. All receptors come from a person aged 18 to 59 who received the Ad26.COV2.S COVID-19 vaccine or a placebo. Each CDR3 is given with its conserved first and last residue. The order of the fields is clone size, V gene, J gene, D gene, CDR3 DNA, CDR3 protein. The D gene is left open where the match is weak. Expanded clones are given a class, and other clones once, few, many or no size at all.

few	TRBV19	TRBJ1-5	.	TGTGCCAGTAGTGCGGACAGCAATCAGCCCCAGCATTTT	CASSADSNQPQHF
.	TRBV6-6	TRBJ2-1	.	TGTGCCAGCAGAAAGGACTCGAGCTCCTACAATGAGCAGTTCTTC	CASRKDSSSYNEQFF
.	TRBV10-3	TRBJ2-3	TRBD1	TGTGCCATCGGACAGGCCACAGATACGCAGTATTTT	CAIGQATDTQYF
.	TRBV6-1	TRBJ2-7	TRBD1	TGTGCCAGCAGTGAGACAGGGTATGGGAACGAGCAGTACTTC	CASSETGYGNEQYF
.	TRBV7-8	TRBJ1-3	.	TGTGCCAGCAGCCCCCAAGGGCAGAGCTCTGGAAACACCATATATTTT	CASSPQGQSSGNTIYF
once	TRBV4-1	TRBJ1-2	.	TGCGCCAGCAGCCAGGGAGAAAGGACAGAGTATGGCTACACCTTC	CASSQGERTEYGYTF
.	TRBV4-1	TRBJ2-7	TRBD1	TGCGCCAGCAGCTTCTTACCGACAGGGATAAGCTACGAGCAGTACTTC	CASSFLPTGISYEQYF
.	TRBV7-9	TRBJ2-7	.	TGTGCCAGCAGCTTAGGGCAGGGGAGCTCCTACGAGCAGTACTTC	CASSLGQGSSYEQYF
.	TRBV7-9	TRBJ1-4	.	TGTGCCAGCAGCTTAGGGGCAGGGCTATATGAAAAACTGTTTTTT	CASSLGAGLYEKLFF
.	TRBV5-1	TRBJ2-5	TRBD2	TGCGCCAGCAGCTTGGCCGAGCCCGGGGGGGCCCAGTACTTC	CASSLAEPGGAQYF
.	TRBV25-1	TRBJ2-6	.	TGTGCCAGCAGTGACCATCTGGCTGGGGCCAACGTCCTGACTTTC	CASSDHLAGANVLTF
once	TRBV23-1	TRBJ2-7	.	TGCGCCAGCACCCTACGGGTCGGGGGGCACTACTACGAGCAGTACTTC	CASTLRVGGHYYEQYF
.	TRBV6-2/TRBV6-3	TRBJ2-7	.	TGTGCCAGCAGCGTCCGGAGTTACAAATCCTACGAGCAGTACTTC	CASSVRSYKSYEQYF
.	TRBV20-1	TRBJ2-1	TRBD2	TGCAGTGCTAGTTCCGACCCAGGCCCTAGGTACAGCGGGGGGCCTTATCCTGGTGAGCAGTTCTTC	CSASSDPGPRYSGGPYPGEQFF
.	TRBV10-1	TRBJ1-1	.	TGCGCCACCCAGAAGGGCACTGAAGCTTTCTTT	CATQKGTEAFF
once	TRBV5-4	TRBJ2-7	TRBD1	TGTGCCAGCAGCCCGGGACAGAACTCCTACGAGCAGTACTTC	CASSPGQNSYEQYF
.	TRBV23-1	TRBJ1-3	.	TGCGCCAGCTGCCAGGATTCTCGGTGGAATTTT	CASCQDSRWNF
.	TRBV12-3/TRBV12-4	TRBJ2-3	.	TGTGCCAGCAGCACAAACACAGATACGCAGTATTTT	CASSTNTDTQYF
.	TRBV11-2	TRBJ2-3	TRBD2	TGTGCCAGCAGCTTAATGGGACTAGCCCTCTCTGATACGCAGTATTTT	CASSLMGLALSDTQYF
.	TRBV19	TRBJ2-7	TRBD2	TGTGCCAGTAGTAAGTCGGCGGGGGGTTCCTACGAGCAGTACTTC	CASSKSAGGSYEQYF